This T cell receptor (beta chain) comes out of a study of radiation and T cells in renal cell carcinoma. Turning to this clone: Sequence at one end of the junction differs from germline and may be a read error.

Time point meaning: blood 4 weeks post-SBRT, at nephrectomy. Indicated treatment: 15 Gy SBRT to primary tumor, nephrectomy 4 weeks later. Measured with immunoSEQ multiplex PCR; TCRdb has only the in-frame clones, and not every one. The sample has some 80,000 clones, roughly 80% seen once. This CDR3 region has 16 residues. Germline CDR1 reads MNHNY; CDR2 reads SVGAGI (reference sequence). The receptor's source is a woman aged 55-75 years with renal cell carcinoma. This sample comprised blood, obtained from a patient whose treatment included radiotherapy and nephrectomy. The chain links TRBV6-6 to TRBJ1-2, with 7 nucleotides matching TRBD1. The CDR3 nucleotides read TGTGCCAGCACTTACGGGGGTTTACAGGGGAGGAATGGCTACACCTTC. It codes for CASTYGGLQGRNGYTF.